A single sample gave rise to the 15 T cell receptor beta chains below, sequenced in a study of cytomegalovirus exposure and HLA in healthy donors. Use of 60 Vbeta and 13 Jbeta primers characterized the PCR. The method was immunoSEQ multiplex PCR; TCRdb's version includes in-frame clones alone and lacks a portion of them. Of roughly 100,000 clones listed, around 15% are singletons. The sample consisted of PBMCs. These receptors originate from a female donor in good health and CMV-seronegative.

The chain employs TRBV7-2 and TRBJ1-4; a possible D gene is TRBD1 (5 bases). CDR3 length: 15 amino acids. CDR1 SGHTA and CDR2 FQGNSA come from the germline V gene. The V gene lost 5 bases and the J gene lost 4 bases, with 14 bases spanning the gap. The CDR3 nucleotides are TGTGCCAGCAGCCCAGGGAGGGGCCTTAATGAAAAACTGTTTTTT. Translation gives CASSPGRGLNEKLFF.

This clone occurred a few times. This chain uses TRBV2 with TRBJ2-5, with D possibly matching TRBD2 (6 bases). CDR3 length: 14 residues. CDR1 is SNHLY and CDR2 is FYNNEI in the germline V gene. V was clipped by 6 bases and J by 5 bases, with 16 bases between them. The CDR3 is CASRRGGLRETQYF. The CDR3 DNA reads TGTGCCAGCAGGCGAGGAGGGCTTAGGGAGACCCAGTACTTC.

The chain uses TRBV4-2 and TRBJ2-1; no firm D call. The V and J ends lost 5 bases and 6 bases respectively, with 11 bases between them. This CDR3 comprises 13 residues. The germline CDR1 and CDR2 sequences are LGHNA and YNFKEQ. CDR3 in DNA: TGTGCCAGCAGCAATACTGTAGCCAATGAGCAGTTCTTC. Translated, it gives CASSNTVANEQFF.

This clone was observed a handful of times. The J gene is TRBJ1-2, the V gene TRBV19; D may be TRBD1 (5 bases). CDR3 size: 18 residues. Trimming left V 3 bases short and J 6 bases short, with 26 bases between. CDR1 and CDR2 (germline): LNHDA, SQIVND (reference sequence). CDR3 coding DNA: TGTGCCAGTAGTATGGACCTCGTTCCGGCGGGAGGACAAGATGGCTACACCTTC. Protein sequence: CASSMDLVPAGGQDGYTF. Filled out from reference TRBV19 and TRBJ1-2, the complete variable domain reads DGGITQSPKYLFRKEGQNVTLSCEQNLNHDAMYWYRQDPGQGLRLIYYSQIVNDFQKGDIAEGYSVSREKKESFPLTVTSAQKNPTAFYLCASSMDLVPAGGQDGYTFGSGTRLTVV.

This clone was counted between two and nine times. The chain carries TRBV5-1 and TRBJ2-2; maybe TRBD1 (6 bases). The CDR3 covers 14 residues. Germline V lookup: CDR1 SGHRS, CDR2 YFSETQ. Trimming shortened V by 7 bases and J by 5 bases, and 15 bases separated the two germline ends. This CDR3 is CASGLGGSTGELFF. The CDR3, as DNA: TGCGCCAGCGGCCTAGGGGGTTCAACCGGGGAGCTGTTTTTT.

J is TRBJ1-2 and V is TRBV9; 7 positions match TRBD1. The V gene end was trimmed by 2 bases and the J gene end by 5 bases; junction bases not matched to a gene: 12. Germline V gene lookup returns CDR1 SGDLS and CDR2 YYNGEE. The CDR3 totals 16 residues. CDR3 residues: CASSVMEGASLYGYTF. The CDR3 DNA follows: TGTGCCAGCAGCGTGATGGAGGGGGCGTCTCTATATGGCTACACCTTC.

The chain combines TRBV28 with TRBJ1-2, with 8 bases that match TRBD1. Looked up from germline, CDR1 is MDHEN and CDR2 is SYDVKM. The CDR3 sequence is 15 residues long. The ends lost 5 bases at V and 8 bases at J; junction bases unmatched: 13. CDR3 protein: CASSARDRFILGYTF. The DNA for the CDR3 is TGTGCCAGCAGTGCCCGGGACAGGTTCATTTTGGGCTACACCTTC.

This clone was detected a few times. CDR3 nucleotides: TGTGCCAGCAGCCTCCAGGCCTCAGGAGGAAACACCATATATTTT. Translated, it gives CASSLQASGGNTIYF. The rearrangement joins TRBV13 to TRBJ1-3; D gene uncertain. V gave up 5 bases and J gave up 4 bases, with 15 bases separating them. The length of the CDR3 is 15 residues. Germline loops: CDR1 PRHDT, CDR2 FYEKMQ (reference sequence).

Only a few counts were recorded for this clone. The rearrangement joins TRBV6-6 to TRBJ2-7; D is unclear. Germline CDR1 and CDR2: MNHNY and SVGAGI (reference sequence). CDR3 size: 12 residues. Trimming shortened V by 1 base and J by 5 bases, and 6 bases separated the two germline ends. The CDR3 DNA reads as TGTGCCAGCAGTTACTTGGCGGACGAGCAGTACTTC. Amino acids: CASSYLADEQYF.

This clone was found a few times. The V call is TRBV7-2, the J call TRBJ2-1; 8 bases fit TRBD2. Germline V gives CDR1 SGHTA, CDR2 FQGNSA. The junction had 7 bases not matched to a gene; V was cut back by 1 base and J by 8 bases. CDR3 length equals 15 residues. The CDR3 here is CASSLDAGRAYEQFF. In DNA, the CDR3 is TGTGCCAGCAGCTTAGACGCCGGGAGGGCCTATGAGCAGTTCTTC. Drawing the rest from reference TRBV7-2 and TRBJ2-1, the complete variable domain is GAGVSQSPSNKVTEKGKDVELRCDPISGHTALYWYRQSLGQGLEFLIYFQGNSAPDKSGLPSDRFSAERTGGSVSTLTIQRTQQEDSAVYLCASSLDAGRAYEQFFGPGTRLTVL.

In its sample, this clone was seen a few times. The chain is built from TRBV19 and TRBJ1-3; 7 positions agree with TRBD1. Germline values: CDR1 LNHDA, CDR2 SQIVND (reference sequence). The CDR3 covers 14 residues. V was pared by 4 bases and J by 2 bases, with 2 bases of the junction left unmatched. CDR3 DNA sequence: TGTGCCAGTAGTACGGACAGGACTGGAAACACCATATATTTT. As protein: CASSTDRTGNTIYF.

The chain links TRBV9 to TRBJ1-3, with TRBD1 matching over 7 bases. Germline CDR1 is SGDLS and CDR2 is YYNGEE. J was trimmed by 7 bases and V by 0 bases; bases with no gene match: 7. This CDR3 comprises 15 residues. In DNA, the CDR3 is TGTGCCAGCAGCGTAGAGGGACAGAAGGCGAACACCATATATTTT. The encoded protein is CASSVEGQKANTIYF.

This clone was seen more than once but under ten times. CDR3 nucleotides: TGTGCCACCAGCAGAGTGACAGGCCAAGAGACCCAGTACTTC. Translation: CATSRVTGQETQYF. The chain has TRBV15 and TRBJ2-5, with D possibly matching TRBD1 (6 bases). Germline values: CDR1 LNHNV, CDR2 YYDKDF (reference sequence). The CDR3 has 14 amino acids. V lost 1 base and J lost 1, with 7 bases in between. Supplemented by reference TRBV15 and TRBJ2-5, the full variable domain reads DAMVIQNPRYQVTQFGKPVTLSCSQTLNHNVMYWYQQKSSQAPKLLFHYYDKDFNNEADTPDNFQSRRPNTSFCFLDIRSPGLGDTAMYLCATSRVTGQETQYFGPGTRLLVL.

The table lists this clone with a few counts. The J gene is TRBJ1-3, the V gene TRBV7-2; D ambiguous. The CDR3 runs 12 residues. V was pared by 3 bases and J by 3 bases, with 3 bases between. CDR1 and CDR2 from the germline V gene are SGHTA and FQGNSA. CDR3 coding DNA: TGTGCCAGCAGCTTGAGTGGAAACACCATATATTTT. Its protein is CASSLSGNTIYF.

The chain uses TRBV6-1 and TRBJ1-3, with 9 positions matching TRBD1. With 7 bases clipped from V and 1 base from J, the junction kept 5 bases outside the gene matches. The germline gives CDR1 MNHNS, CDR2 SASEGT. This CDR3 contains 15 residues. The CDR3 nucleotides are TGTGCCAGCAAACCGACAGGGGGGTCTGGAAACACCATATATTTT. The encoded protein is CASKPTGGSGNTIYF.